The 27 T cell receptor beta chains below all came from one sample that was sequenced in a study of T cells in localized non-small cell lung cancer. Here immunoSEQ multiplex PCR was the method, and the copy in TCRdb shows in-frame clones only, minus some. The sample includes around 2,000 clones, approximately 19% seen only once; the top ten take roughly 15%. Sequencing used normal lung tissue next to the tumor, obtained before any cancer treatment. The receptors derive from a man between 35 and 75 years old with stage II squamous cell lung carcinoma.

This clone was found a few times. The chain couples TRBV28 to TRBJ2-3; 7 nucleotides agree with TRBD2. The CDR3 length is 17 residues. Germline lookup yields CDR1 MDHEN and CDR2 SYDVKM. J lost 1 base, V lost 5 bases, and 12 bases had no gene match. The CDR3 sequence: CASSPAGWRGGTDTQYF. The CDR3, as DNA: TGTGCCAGCAGTCCAGCGGGGTGGCGTGGAGGCACAGATACGCAGTATTTT.

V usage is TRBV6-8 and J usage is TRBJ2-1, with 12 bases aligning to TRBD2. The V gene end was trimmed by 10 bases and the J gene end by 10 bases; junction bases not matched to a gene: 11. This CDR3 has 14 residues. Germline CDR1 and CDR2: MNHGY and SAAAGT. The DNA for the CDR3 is TGTGCCATCACCCCTAGCGGGGGGGCCGGAGAGCAGTTCTTC. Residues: CAITPSGGAGEQFF.

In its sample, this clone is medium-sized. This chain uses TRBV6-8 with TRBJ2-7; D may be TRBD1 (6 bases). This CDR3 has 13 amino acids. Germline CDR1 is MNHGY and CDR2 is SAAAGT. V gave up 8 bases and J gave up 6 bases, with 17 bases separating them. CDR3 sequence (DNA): TGTGCCAGCCAAGTGGGGGCGCTTGGCGAGCAGTACTTC. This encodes CASQVGALGEQYF.

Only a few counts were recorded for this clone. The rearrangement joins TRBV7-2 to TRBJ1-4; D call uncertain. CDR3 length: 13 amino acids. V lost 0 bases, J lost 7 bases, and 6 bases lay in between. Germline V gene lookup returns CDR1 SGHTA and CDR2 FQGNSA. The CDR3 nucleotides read TGTGCCAGCAGCTTAGCTGGGGTTGAAAAACTGTTTTTT. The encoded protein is CASSLAGVEKLFF.

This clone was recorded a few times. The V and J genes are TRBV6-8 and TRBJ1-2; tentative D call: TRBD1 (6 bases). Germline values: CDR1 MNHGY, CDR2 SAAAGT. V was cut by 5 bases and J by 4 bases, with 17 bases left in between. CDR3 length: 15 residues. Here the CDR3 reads CASSRRTEDGYGYTF. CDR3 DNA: TGTGCCAGCAGTCGCCGGACAGAGGATGGCTATGGCTACACCTTC.

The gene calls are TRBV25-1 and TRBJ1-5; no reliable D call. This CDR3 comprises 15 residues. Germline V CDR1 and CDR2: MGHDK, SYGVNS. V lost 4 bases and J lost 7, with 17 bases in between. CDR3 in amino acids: CASSVDRVSTQPQHF. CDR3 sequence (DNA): TGTGCCAGCAGTGTGGATAGGGTTTCAACCCAGCCCCAGCATTTT.

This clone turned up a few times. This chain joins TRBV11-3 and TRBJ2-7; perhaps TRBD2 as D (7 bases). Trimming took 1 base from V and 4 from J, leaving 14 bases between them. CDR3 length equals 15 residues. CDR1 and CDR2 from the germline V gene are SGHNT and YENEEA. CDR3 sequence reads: CASSLGRGPPYEQYF. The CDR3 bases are TGTGCCAGCAGCTTAGGGCGGGGGCCGCCTTACGAGCAGTACTTC.

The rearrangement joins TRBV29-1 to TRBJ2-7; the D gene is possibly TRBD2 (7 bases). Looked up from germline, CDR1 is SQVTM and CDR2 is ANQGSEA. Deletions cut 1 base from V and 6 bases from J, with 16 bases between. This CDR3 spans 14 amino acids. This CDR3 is CSVEASGDILEQYF. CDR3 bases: TGCAGCGTTGAAGCCAGCGGGGACATCCTCGAGCAGTACTTC.

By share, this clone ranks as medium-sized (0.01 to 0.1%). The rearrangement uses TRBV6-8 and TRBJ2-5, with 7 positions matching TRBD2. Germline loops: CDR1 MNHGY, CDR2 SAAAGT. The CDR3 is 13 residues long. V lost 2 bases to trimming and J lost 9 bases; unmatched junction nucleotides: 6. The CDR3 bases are TGTGCCAGCAGTTACGCAGCGGGGCGGGCCCAGTACTTC. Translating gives CASSYAAGRAQYF.

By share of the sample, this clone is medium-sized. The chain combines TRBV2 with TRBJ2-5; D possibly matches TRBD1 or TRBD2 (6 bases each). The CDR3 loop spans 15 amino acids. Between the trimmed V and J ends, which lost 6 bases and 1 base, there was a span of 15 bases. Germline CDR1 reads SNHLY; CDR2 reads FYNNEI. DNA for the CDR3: TGTGCCAGCAGGGGGGGTGGGGGCCCCCAAGAGACCCAGTACTTC. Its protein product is CASRGGGGPQETQYF.

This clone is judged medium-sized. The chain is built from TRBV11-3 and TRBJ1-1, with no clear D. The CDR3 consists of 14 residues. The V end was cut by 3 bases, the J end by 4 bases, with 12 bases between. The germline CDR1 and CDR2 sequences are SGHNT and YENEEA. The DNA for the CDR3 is TGTGCCAGCAGCTTGGGCCAGCTCGGCACTGAAGCTTTCTTT. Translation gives CASSLGQLGTEAFF.

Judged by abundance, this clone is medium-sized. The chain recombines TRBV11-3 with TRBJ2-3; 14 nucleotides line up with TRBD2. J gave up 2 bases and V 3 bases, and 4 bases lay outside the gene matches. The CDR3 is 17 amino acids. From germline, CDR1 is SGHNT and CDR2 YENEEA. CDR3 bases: TGTGCCAGCAGCTTCCGACTAGCGGGAGGGCCCACAGATACGCAGTATTTT. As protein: CASSFRLAGGPTDTQYF.

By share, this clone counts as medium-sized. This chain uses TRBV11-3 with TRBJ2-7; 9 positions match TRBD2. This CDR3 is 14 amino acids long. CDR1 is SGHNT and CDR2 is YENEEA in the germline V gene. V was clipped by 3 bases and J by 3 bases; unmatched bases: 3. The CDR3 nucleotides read TGTGCCAGCAGCTTGGAACTAGCGGGCTACGAGCAGTACTTC. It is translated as CASSLELAGYEQYF.

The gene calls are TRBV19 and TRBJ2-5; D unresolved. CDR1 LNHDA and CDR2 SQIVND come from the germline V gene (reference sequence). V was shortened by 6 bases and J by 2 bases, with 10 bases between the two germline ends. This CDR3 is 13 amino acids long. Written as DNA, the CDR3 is TGTGCCAGTAGCCGCAATAGGCAAGAGACCCAGTACTTC. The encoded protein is CASSRNRQETQYF.

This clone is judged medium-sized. CDR3 sequence reads: CASSLRPSGSSNEQFF. In DNA, the CDR3 is TGTGCCAGCAGCTTAAGGCCTAGCGGGAGTTCAAATGAGCAGTTCTTC. This rearrangement joins TRBV11-3 to TRBJ2-1; 10 bases map to TRBD2. Unmatched junction bases numbered 8, after V lost 2 bases and J lost 7 bases. The CDR3 has 16 residues. Germline CDR1 SGHNT, CDR2 YENEEA.

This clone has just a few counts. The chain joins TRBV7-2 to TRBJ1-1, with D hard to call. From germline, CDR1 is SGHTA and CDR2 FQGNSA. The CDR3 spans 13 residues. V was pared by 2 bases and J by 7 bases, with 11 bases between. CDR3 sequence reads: CASSLSVENEAFF. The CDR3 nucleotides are TGTGCCAGCAGCTTATCCGTAGAGAATGAAGCTTTCTTT.

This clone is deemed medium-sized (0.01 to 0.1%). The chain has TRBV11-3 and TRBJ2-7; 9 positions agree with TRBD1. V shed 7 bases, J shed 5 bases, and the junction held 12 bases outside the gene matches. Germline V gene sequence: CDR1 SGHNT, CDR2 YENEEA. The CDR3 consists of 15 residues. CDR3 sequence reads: CASIWDREWVDEQYF. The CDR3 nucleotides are TGTGCCAGCATCTGGGACAGGGAATGGGTTGACGAGCAGTACTTC.

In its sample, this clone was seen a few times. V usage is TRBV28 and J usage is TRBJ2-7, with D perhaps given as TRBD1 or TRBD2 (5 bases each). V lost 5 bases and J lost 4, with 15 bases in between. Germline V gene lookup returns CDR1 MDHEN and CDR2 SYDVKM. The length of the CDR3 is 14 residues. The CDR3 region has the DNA TGTGCCAGCAGTGGGACGCCGTTTTTATACGAGCAGTACTTC. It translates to CASSGTPFLYEQYF.

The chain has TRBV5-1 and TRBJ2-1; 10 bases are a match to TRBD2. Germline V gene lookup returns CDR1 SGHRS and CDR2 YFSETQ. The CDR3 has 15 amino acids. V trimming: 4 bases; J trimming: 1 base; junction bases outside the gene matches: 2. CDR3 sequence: CASSPAGGSYNEQFF. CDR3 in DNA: TGCGCCAGCAGCCCAGCGGGGGGGTCCTACAATGAGCAGTTCTTC. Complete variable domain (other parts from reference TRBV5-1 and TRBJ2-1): KAGVTQTPRYLIKTRGQQVTLSCSPISGHRSVSWYQQTPGQGLQFLFEYFSETQRNKGNFPGRFSGRQFSNSRSEMNVSTLELGDSALYLCASSPAGGSYNEQFFGPGTRLTVL.

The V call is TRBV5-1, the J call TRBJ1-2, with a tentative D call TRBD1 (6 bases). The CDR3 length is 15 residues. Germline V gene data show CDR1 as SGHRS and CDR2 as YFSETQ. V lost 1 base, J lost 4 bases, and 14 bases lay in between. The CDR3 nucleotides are TGCGCCAGCAGCTTGATAGGGGGAGGGGGCTATGGCTACACCTTC. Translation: CASSLIGGGGYGYTF.

CDR3 nucleotides: TGTGCCAGTAGTATCACCAGGGGAGGTCCAGAGACCCAGTACTTC. Residues: CASSITRGGPETQYF. This chain joins TRBV19 and TRBJ2-5, with D perhaps given as TRBD1 or TRBD2 (6 bases each). Germline assignment: CDR1 LNHDA and CDR2 SQIVND (reference sequence). The CDR3 has 15 residues. The V and J ends lost 3 bases and 4 bases respectively, with 15 bases between them.

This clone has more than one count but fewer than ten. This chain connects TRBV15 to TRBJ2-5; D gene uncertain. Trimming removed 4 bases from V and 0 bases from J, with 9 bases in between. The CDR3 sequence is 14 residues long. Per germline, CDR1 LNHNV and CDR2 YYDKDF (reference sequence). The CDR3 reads CATSNLEYQETQYF. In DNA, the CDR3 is TGTGCCACCAGCAACTTGGAGTACCAAGAGACCCAGTACTTC. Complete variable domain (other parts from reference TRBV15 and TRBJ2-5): DAMVIQNPRYQVTQFGKPVTLSCSQTLNHNVMYWYQQKSSQAPKLLFHYYDKDFNNEADTPDNFQSRRPNTSFCFLDIRSPGLGDTAMYLCATSNLEYQETQYFGPGTRLLVL.

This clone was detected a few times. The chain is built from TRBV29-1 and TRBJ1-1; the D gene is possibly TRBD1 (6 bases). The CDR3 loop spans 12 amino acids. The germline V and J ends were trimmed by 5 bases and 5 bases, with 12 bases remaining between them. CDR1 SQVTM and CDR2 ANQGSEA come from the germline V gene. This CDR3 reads CSVLLRGTEAFF. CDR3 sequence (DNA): TGCAGCGTTTTATTAAGGGGGACTGAAGCTTTCTTT.

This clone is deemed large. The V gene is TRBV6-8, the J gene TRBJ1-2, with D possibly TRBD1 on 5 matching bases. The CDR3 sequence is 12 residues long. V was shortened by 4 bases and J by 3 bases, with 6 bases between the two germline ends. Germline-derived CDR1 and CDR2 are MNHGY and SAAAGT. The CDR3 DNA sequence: TGTGCCAGCAGTTGGGACCACTATGGCTACACCTTC. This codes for CASSWDHYGYTF.

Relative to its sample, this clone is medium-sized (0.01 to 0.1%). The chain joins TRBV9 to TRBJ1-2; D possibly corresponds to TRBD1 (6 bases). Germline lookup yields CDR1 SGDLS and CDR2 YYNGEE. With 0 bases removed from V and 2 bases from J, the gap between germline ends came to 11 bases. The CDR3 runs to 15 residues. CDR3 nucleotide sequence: TGTGCCAGCAGCGTAGACCCGGGGGCCAACTATGGCTACACCTTC. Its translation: CASSVDPGANYGYTF. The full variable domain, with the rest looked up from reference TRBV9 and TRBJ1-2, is DSGVTQTPKHLITATGQRVTLRCSPRSGDLSVYWYQQSLDQGLQFLIQYYNGEERAKGNILERFSAQQFPDLHSELNLSSLELGDSALYFCASSVDPGANYGYTFGSGTRLTVV.

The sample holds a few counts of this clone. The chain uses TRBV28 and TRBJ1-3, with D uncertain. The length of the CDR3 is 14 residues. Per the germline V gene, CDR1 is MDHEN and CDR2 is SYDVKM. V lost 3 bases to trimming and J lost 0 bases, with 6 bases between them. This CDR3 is CASSLDDSGNTIYF. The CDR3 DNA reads TGTGCCAGCAGTTTGGACGACTCTGGAAACACCATATATTTT.

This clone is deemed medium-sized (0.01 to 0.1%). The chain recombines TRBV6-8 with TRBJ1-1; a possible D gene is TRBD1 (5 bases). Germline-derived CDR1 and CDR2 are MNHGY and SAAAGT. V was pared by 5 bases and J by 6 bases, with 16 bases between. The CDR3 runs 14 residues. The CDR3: CASSAVRGVSEAFF. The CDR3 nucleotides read TGTGCCAGCAGTGCGGTAAGGGGAGTTTCTGAAGCTTTCTTT.